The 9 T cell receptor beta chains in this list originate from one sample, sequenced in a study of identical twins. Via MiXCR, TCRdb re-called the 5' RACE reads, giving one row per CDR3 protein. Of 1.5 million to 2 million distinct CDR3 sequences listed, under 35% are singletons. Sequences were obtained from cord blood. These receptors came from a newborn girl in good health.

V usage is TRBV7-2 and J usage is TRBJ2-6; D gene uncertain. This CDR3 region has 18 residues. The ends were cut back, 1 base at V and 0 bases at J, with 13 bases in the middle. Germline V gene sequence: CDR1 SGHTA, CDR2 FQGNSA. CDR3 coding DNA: TGTGCCAGCAGCTTAGTGGAGCTCCTTTACTCTGGGGCCAACGTCCTGACTTTC. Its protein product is CASSLVELLYSGANVLTF.

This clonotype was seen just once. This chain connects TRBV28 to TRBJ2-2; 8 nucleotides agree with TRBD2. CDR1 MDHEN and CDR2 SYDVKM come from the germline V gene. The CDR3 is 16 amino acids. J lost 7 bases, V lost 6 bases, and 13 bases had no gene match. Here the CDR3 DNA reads TGTGCCAGCAGATTTCGGGAGGGACGTTCCGGCGGGGAGCTGTTTTTT. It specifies CASRFREGRSGGELFF.

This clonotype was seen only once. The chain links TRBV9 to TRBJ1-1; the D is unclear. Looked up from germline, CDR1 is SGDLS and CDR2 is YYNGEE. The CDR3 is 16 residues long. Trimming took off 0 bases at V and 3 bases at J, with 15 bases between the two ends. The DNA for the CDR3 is TGTGCCAGCAGCGTAGGGACCTTACGGGAGTACACTGAAGCTTTCTTT. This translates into CASSVGTLREYTEAFF. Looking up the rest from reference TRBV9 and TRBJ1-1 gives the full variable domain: DSGVTQTPKHLITATGQRVTLRCSPRSGDLSVYWYQQSLDQGLQFLIQYYNGEERAKGNILERFSAQQFPDLHSELNLSSLELGDSALYFCASSVGTLREYTEAFFGQGTRLTVV.

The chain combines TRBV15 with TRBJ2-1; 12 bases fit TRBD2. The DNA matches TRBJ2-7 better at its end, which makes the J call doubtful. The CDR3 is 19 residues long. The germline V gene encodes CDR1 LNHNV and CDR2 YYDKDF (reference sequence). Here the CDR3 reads CATSSLAGGRRSSYNEQYF. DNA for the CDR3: TGTGCCACCAGTAGTCTAGCGGGGGGGAGGAGGAGCTCCTACAATGAGCAGTACTTC.

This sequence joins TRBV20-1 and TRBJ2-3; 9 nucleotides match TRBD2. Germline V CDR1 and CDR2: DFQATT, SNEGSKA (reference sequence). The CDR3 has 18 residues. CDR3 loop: CRAAPTRSGGRGTDTQYF. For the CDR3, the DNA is TGCAGAGCTGCCCCCACACGTAGCGGGGGCCGGGGCACAGATACGCAGTATTTT.

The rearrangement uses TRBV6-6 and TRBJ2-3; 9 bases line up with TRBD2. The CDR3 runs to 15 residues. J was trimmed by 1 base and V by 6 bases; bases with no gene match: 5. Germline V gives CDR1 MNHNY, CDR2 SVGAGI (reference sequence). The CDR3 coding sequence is TGTGCCAGCAGACGGGGACTAGCCGGCACAGATACGCAGTATTTT. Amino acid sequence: CASRRGLAGTDTQYF.

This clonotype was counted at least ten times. As DNA, the CDR3 is TGTGCCAGCAGTTACTTACAGGGAACAGATACGCAGTATTTT. As protein: CASSYLQGTDTQYF. J is TRBJ2-3 and V is TRBV6-5; D might be TRBD1 (6 bases). The germline CDR1 and CDR2 sequences are MNHEY and SVGAGI. The CDR3 covers 14 residues. Trimming removed 1 base from V and 3 bases from J, with 8 bases in between.

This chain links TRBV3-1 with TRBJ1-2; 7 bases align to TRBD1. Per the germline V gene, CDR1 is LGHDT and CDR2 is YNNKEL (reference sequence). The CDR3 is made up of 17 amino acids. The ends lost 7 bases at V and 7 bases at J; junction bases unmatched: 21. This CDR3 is CASTKSDRPIRGVGYTF. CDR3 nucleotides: TGTGCCAGCACCAAGTCGGACAGGCCCATTCGGGGCGTTGGCTACACCTTC.

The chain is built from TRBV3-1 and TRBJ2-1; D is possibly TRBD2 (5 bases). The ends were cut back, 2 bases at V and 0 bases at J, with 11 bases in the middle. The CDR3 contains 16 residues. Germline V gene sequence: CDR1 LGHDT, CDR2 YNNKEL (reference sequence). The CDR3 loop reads CASSQRGWVSYNEQFF. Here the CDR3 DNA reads TGTGCCAGCAGCCAAAGAGGGTGGGTCTCCTACAATGAGCAGTTCTTC.